These T cell receptor beta chains were read from a single sample in a study of T-cell memory formation after mild COVID-19. In TCRdb, the 5' RACE reads were re-called with MiXCR into one record per CDR3 protein. The table records over 12,000 distinct CDR3 sequences, about 22% of them present only once. Input material: PBMCs or a T cell subset sorted from them (not recorded which). Receptors were obtained from a man aged 18 to 30 who had mild COVID-19 (a few samples of this study predate the infection). Cell type and time point are not known. The CDR3 runs from the conserved cysteine through the conserved F or W. The order of the fields is V gene, clone size, J gene, D gene, CDR3 DNA, CDR3 protein. D genes are given only for firm matches. Expanded clones get a size class; other rows say once, few or many, or leave the size out.

TRBV4-3	-	TRBJ2-5	-	TGCGCCAGCAGCCAAGGGCCCAGGGCGGCGCAAGAGACCCAGTACTTC	CASSQGPRAAQETQYF
TRBV6-5	-	TRBJ1-5	TRBD1	TGTGCCAGCAGTCCGCGGACAGGGGGATACTCCAATCAGCCCCAGCATTTT	CASSPRTGGYSNQPQHF
TRBV7-2	-	TRBJ2-3	-	TGTGCCAGCAGCTTAGCGCAGGGGGGGAACACAGATACGCAGTATTTT	CASSLAQGGNTDTQYF
TRBV6-2/TRBV6-3	medium-sized	TRBJ2-4	-	TGTGCCAGCAGTTCCTGGACTGTACTAGCCAAAAACATTCAGTACTTC	CASSSWTVLAKNIQYF
TRBV13	many	TRBJ2-5	-	TGTGCCAGCAGCGACGAGACAGGACCATTCCAAGAGACCCAGTACTTC	CASSDETGPFQETQYF
TRBV7-2	few	TRBJ2-7	-	TGTGCCAGCAGCTTTAGCTCCTACGAGCAGTACTTC	CASSFSSYEQYF
TRBV7-2	many	TRBJ2-3	-	TGTGCCAGCAGCCCCTCTCGAGCCACTAGCACAGATACGCAGTATTTT	CASSPSRATSTDTQYF
TRBV20-1	-	TRBJ2-4	-	TGCAGTGCTAACAGGCCTCAACTAGCCAAAAACATTCAGTACTTC	CSANRPQLAKNIQYF
TRBV3-1	few	TRBJ1-2	TRBD1	TGTGCCAGCAGCCAAGCAACAGGGGCTGTCTATGGCTACACCTTC	CASSQATGAVYGYTF
TRBV12-3/TRBV12-4	many	TRBJ1-2	TRBD1	TGTGCCAGCAGTGGACCGGGACAGGGCTATGGCTACACCTTC	CASSGPGQGYGYTF
TRBV20-1	few	TRBJ1-1	-	TGCAGTGCTCCTCGACAGTCCCCAGCTTTCTTT	CSAPRQSPAFF
TRBV5-6	-	TRBJ2-2	-	TGTGCCAGCAGCTACCGACAGGCCTACACCGGGGAGCTGTTTTTT	CASSYRQAYTGELFF
TRBV15	-	TRBJ2-5	-	TGTGCCACCAGCAGAATAGGATGGACCCAGTACTTC	CATSRIGWTQYF
TRBV4-1	-	TRBJ1-2	-	TGCGCCAGCAGCCAAGGATATGGCTACACCTTC	CASSQGYGYTF
TRBV7-9	many	TRBJ2-3	-	TGTGCCAGCAGCGGCGGCCGGACTGAATGGGATACGCAGTATTTT	CASSGGRTEWDTQYF
TRBV5-1	few	TRBJ2-1	TRBD1	TGCGCCAGCAGCGGTACAGGGGCCCCAATTTGGTTCTTC	CASSGTGAPIWFF
TRBV7-2	-	TRBJ2-3	-	TGTGCCAGCAGCAAGCTAAGTGGGACACCCCCATTTAGCACAGATACGCAGTATTTT	CASSKLSGTPPFSTDTQYF
TRBV12-5	many	TRBJ1-5	TRBD1	TGTGCTAGTGGAGGGGGGACCATAGGGGGCCAGCCCCAGCATTTT	CASGGGTIGGQPQHF
TRBV12-3/TRBV12-4	-	TRBJ2-7	-	TGTGCCAGCTCGCACACCGCTCGGGAGCAGTACTTC	CASSHTAREQYF
TRBV6-2/TRBV6-3	many	TRBJ2-7	TRBD1	TGTGCCAGCAGCGGGACAGGCCCTTCCTACGAGCAGTACTTC	CASSGTGPSYEQYF
TRBV12-3/TRBV12-4	many	TRBJ1-1	-	TGTGCCAGCAGCCCACCTCCCCCGATGATTCCCAAAGCTTTCTTT	CASSPPPPMIPKAFF
TRBV6-9	many	TRBJ1-6	-	TGTGCCAGCATCGAAGAGGGGGATTCACCCCTCCACTTT	CASIEEGDSPLHF
TRBV7-9	-	TRBJ1-2	-	TGTGCCAGCAGCTTTTTGAACAGGGAATCTGGCTACACCTTC	CASSFLNRESGYTF
TRBV30	many	TRBJ2-7	TRBD1	TGTGCCTGGAGCGCAGGGGGCTGGTACGAGCAGTACTTC	CAWSAGGWYEQYF
TRBV6-5	many	TRBJ2-7	-	TGTGCCAGCAGTTACACTAGAGGGTCCTACGAGCAGTACTTC	CASSYTRGSYEQYF
TRBV29-1	-	TRBJ2-3	TRBD2	TGCAGCGTTGGGGGGACTAGCGGAAGCACAGATACGCAGTATTTT	CSVGGTSGSTDTQYF
TRBV4-1	many	TRBJ2-2	-	TGCGCCAGCAGCCAACGACCCCGAAGGGGGTCGAGCGGGGAGCTGTTTTTT	CASSQRPRRGSSGELFF
TRBV9	-	TRBJ2-5	TRBD2	TGTGCCAGCAGCGTAGGGACTAGCGGGGGAGAGACCCAGTACTTC	CASSVGTSGGETQYF
TRBV3-1	-	TRBJ1-2	-	TGTGCCAGCAGCCAGGGGGACAACAAAGCTAACTATGGCTACACCTTC	CASSQGDNKANYGYTF
TRBV6-2/TRBV6-3	many	TRBJ2-3	-	TGTGCCAGCAGTCCCACAGGGTCAGGTACGCAGTATTTT	CASSPTGSGTQYF
TRBV12-3/TRBV12-4	many	TRBJ2-7	TRBD1	TGTGCCAGCAGTCCAGCCGGGACAGGGTTTCTCTACGAGCAGTACTTC	CASSPAGTGFLYEQYF
TRBV5-1	many	TRBJ2-5	-	TGCGCCAGCAGCTTCCGGGGCGAAGAGACCCAGTACTTC	CASSFRGEETQYF
TRBV7-2	many	TRBJ2-3	-	TGTGCCAGCAGCTCCAGCTCGAGGCCAGATACGCAGTATTTT	CASSSSSRPDTQYF
TRBV15	many	TRBJ2-5	TRBD2	TGTGCCACCAGCAGGTTAGCGGGGGAACAAGAGACCCAGTACTTC	CATSRLAGEQETQYF
TRBV6-5	-	TRBJ2-6	-	TGTGCCAGCAGTGGGGGGAGCTCTGGGGCCAACGTCCTGACTTTC	CASSGGSSGANVLTF
TRBV5-5	many	TRBJ1-1	-	TGTGCCAGCGACATTGATCTTAACACTGAAGCTTTCTTT	CASDIDLNTEAFF
TRBV6-5	-	TRBJ2-2	-	TGTGCCAGCAGCCCAGGGGTTCCGGCCACCGGGGAGCTGTTTTTT	CASSPGVPATGELFF
TRBV27	-	TRBJ1-1	-	TGTGCCAGCAGTTTAACAGCCTTCGTGAACACTGAAGCTTTCTTT	CASSLTAFVNTEAFF
TRBV30	few	TRBJ1-1	-	TGTGCCTGGAGTTGGTCGGGCGGGACCACTGAAGCTTTCTTT	CAWSWSGGTTEAFF
TRBV6-5	few	TRBJ2-7	-	TGTGCCAGCAGTTTGGCGGGACACAGCTACGAGCAGTACTTC	CASSLAGHSYEQYF
TRBV29-1	medium-sized	TRBJ2-4	-	TGCAGCGTTGAAGAGGGGACTGGGGCGGACATTCAGTACTTC	CSVEEGTGADIQYF
TRBV6-5	many	TRBJ1-3	-	TGTGCCAGCATGGCTGGAAACACCATATATTTT	CASMAGNTIYF
TRBV4-3	many	TRBJ1-2	-	TGCGCCAGCAGCCAAGCGAGCCAGGTCTCCTATGGCTACACCTTC	CASSQASQVSYGYTF
TRBV10-3	-	TRBJ1-1	-	TGTGCCATCAGGCCGACAGAATCCGGGACTGAAGCTTTCTTT	CAIRPTESGTEAFF
TRBV7-3	-	TRBJ2-1	-	TGTGCCAGCAGCCCATTCTCTGCAGGGGATAATGAGCAGTTCTTC	CASSPFSAGDNEQFF
TRBV11-2	many	TRBJ2-5	TRBD2	TGTGCCAGCAGCTTAGGCGTTAGCGGGGGCTTACAAGAGACCCAGTACTTC	CASSLGVSGGLQETQYF
TRBV7-9	-	TRBJ1-2	-	TGTGCCAGCAGCTTAGCCGCGGGCTATGGCTACACCTTC	CASSLAAGYGYTF
TRBV5-6	many	TRBJ2-1	-	TGTGCCAGCAGCCACTACAGGACATCAGGGGCCCCCTACAATGAGCAGTTCTTC	CASSHYRTSGAPYNEQFF
TRBV25-1	many	TRBJ2-1	-	TGTGCCAGCAGTGAATGGGGGGGCCCGGCCAATGAGCAGTTCTTC	CASSEWGGPANEQFF
TRBV27	-	TRBJ1-1	-	TGTGCCAGCAGTTATGGACGGGGCACTGAAGCTTTCTTT	CASSYGRGTEAFF
TRBV9	many	TRBJ2-1	-	TGTGCCAGCAGCGTAGTGGGGTGGGGCGACAATGAGCAGTTCTTC	CASSVVGWGDNEQFF
TRBV5-1	once	TRBJ1-1	-	TGCGCCAGCAGCTTGGTTCCGGTTCGCAACACTGAAGCTTTCTTT	CASSLVPVRNTEAFF
TRBV5-1	-	TRBJ2-7	TRBD1	TGCGCCAGCAGCTGGACAGGGGACTACGAGCAGTACTTC	CASSWTGDYEQYF
TRBV7-9	many	TRBJ1-1	-	TGTGCCAGCAGCTTAGGTTTCAGGGCCCGTATGAACACTGAAGCTTTCTTT	CASSLGFRARMNTEAFF